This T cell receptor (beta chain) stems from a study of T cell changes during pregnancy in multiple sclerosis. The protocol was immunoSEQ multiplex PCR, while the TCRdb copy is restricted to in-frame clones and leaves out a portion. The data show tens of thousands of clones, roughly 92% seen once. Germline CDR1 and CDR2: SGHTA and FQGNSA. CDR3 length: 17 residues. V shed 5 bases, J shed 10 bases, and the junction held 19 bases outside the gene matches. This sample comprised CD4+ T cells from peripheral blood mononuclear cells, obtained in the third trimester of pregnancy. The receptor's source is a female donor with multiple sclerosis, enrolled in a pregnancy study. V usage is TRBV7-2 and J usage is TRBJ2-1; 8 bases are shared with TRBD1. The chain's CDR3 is CASSPTARTGSSREQFF. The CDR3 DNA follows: TGTGCCAGCAGCCCCACCGCCAGGACAGGGTCGAGTCGGGAGCAGTTCTTC.